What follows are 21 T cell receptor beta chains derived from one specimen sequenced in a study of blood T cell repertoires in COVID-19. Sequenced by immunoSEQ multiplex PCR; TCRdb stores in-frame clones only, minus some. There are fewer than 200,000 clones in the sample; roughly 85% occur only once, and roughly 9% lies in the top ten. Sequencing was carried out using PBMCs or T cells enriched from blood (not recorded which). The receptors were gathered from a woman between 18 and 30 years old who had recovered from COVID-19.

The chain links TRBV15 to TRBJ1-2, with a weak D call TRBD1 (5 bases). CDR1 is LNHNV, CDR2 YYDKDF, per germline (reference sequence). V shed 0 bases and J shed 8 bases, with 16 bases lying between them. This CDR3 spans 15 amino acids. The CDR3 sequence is CATSRDGARVGGYTF. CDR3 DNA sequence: TGTGCCACCAGCAGAGATGGTGCCAGGGTGGGGGGCTACACCTTC. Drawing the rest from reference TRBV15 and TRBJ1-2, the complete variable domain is DAMVIQNPRYQVTQFGKPVTLSCSQTLNHNVMYWYQQKSSQAPKLLFHYYDKDFNNEADTPDNFQSRRPNTSFCFLDIRSPGLGDTAMYLCATSRDGARVGGYTFGSGTRLTVV.

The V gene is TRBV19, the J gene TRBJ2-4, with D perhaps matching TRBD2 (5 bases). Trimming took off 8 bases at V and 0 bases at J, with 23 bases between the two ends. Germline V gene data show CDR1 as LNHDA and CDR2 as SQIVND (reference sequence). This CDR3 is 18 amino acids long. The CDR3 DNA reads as TGTGCCAGTCCACTGGTGGAGGACCCTCTAATAGCCAAAAACATTCAGTACTTC. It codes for CASPLVEDPLIAKNIQYF.

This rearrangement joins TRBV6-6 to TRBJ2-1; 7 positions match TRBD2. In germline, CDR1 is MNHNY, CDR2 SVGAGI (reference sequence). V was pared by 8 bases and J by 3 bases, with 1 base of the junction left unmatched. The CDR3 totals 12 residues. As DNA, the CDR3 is TGTGCCAGCGGGGGGGGCTACAATGAGCAGTTCTTC. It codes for CASGGGYNEQFF.

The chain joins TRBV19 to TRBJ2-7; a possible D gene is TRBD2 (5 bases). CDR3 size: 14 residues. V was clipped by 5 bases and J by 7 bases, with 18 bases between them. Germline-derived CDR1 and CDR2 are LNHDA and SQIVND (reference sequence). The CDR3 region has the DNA TGTGCCAGTAGTCCACCGGGATTAACTGGGGAGCAGTACTTC. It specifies CASSPPGLTGEQYF.

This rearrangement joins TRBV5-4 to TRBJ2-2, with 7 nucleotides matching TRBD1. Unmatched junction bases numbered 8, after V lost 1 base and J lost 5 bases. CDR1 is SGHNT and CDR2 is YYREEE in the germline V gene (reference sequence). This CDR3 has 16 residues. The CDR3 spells CASSLPGTAGTGELFF. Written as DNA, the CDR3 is TGTGCCAGCAGCTTGCCCGGGACAGCCGGGACCGGGGAGCTGTTTTTT.

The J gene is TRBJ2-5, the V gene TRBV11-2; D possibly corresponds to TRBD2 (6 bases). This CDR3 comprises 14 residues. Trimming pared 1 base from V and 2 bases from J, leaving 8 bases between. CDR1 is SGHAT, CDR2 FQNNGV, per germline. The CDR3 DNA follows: TGTGCCAGCAGCTTAGGTGGGGGGCAAGAGACCCAGTACTTC. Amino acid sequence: CASSLGGGQETQYF.

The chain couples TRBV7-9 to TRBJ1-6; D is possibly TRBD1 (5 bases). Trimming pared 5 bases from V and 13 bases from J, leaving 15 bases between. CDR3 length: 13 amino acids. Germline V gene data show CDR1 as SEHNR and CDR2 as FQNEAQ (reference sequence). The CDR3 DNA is TGTGCCAGCAGCCCCTGGGGGGGTAATCCCCTCCACTTT. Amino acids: CASSPWGGNPLHF.

The CDR3 loop is CASSPPYRGGGYTF. In nucleotides, the CDR3 is TGTGCCAGCTCACCACCCTACAGGGGGGGCGGCTACACCTTC. The chain recombines TRBV18 with TRBJ1-2; TRBD1 matches 8 bases. Germline V gene sequence: CDR1 KGHSH, CDR2 LQKENI. The CDR3 runs to 14 residues. Germline trimming cut 0 bases from V and 8 bases from J; bases unmatched to any gene: 5.

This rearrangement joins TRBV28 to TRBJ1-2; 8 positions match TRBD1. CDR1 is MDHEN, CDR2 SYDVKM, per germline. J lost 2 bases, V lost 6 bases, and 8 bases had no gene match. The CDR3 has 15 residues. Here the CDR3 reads CASSPLGQANYGYTF. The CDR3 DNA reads TGTGCCAGCAGCCCCCTGGGACAGGCCAACTATGGCTACACCTTC.

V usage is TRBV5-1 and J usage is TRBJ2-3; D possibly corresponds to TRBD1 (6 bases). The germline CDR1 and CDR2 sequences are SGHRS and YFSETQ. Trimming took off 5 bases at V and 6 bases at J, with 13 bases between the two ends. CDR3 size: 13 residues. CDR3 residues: CASRETGSDTQYF. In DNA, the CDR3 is TGCGCCAGCAGAGAAACAGGGTCCGATACGCAGTATTTT.

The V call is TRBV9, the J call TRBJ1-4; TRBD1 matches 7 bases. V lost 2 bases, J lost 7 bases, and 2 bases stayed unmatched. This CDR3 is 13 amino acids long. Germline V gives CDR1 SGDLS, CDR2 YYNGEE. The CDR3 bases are TGTGCCAGCAGCGTTACAGGGGTTGAAAAACTGTTTTTT. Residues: CASSVTGVEKLFF.

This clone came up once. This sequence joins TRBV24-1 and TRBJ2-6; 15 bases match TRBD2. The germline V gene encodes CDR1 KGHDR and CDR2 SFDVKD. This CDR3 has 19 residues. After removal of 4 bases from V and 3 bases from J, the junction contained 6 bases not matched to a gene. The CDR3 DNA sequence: TGTGCCACCAGTGACCGCGGACTAGCGGGAGGGAGTGGGGCCAACGTCCTGACTTTC. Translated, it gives CATSDRGLAGGSGANVLTF.

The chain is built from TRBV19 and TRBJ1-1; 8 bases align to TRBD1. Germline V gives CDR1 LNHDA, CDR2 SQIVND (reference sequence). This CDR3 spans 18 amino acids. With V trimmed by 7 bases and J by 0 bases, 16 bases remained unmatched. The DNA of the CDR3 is TGTGCCAGTACCGACCTCCCGGGACAGGATAGCCTGAACACTGAAGCTTTCTTT. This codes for CASTDLPGQDSLNTEAFF.

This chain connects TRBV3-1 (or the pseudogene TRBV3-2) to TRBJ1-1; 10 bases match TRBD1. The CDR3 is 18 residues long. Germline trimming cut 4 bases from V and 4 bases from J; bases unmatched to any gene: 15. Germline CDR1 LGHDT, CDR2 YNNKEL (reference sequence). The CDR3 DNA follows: TGTGCCAGCAGCCCATTTGACAGGGGGCAACTGATTGGCACTGAAGCTTTCTTT. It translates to CASSPFDRGQLIGTEAFF.

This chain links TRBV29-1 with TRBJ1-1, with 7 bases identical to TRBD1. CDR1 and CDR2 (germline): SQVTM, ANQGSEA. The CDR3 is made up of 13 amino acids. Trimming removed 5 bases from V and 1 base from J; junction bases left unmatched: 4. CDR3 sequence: CSVRTGPNTEAFF. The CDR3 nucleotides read TGCAGCGTTAGGACAGGCCCGAACACTGAAGCTTTCTTT.

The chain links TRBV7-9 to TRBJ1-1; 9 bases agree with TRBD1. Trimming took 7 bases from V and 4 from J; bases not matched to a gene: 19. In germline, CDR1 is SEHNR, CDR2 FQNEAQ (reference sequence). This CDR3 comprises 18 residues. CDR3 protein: CASIESGTGLLGGTEAFF. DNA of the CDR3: TGTGCCAGCATCGAATCCGGGACAGGGCTCTTAGGGGGCACTGAAGCTTTCTTT.

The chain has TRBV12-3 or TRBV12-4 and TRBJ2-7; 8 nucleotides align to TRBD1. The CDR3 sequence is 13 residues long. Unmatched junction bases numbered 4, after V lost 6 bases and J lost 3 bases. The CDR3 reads CASRDGTGYEQYF. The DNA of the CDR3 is TGTGCCAGCAGGGACGGGACAGGCTACGAGCAGTACTTC.

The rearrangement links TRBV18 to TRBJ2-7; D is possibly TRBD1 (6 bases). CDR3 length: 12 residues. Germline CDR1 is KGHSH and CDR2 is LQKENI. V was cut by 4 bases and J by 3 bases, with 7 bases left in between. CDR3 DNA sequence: TGTGCCAGCTCACTGACAGGCTACGAGCAGTACTTC. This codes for CASSLTGYEQYF.

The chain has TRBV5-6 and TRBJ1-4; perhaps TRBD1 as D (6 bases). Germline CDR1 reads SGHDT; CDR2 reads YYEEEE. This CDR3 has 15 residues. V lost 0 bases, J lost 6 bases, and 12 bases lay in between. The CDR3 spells CASSLAIQGDEKLFF. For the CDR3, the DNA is TGTGCCAGCAGCTTGGCCATACAGGGAGATGAAAAACTGTTTTTT.

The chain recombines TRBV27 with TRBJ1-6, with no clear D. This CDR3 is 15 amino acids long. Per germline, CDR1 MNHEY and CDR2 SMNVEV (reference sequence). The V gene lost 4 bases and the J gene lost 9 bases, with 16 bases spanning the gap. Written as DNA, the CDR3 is TGTGCCAGCAGTTGGACTCCTAATACTGGTTCACCCCTCCACTTT. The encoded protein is CASSWTPNTGSPLHF.

The chain's CDR3 is CASSLSNTGELFF. The CDR3, as DNA: TGTGCCAGCAGCCTTTCGAACACCGGGGAGCTGTTTTTT. The chain has TRBV7-3 and TRBJ2-2; D unclear. Germline V CDR1 and CDR2: SGHTA, FQGTGA. With 5 bases removed from V and 0 bases from J, the gap between germline ends came to 4 bases. The CDR3 contains 13 residues. The full variable domain, completed using reference TRBV7-3 and TRBJ2-2, is GAGVSQTPSNKVTEKGKYVELRCDPISGHTALYWYRQSLGQGPEFLIYFQGTGAADDSGLPNDRFFAVRPEGSVSTLKIQRTERGDSAVYLCASSLSNTGELFFGEGSRLTVL.